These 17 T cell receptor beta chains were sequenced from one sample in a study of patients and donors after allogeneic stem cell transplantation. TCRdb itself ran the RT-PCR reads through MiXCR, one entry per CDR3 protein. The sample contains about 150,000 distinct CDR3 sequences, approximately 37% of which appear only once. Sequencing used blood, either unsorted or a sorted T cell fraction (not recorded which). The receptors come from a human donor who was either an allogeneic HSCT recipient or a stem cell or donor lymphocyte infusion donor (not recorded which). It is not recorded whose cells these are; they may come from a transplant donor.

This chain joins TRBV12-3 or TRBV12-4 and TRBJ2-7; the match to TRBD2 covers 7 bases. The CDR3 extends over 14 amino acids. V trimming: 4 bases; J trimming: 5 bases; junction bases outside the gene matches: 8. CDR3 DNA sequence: TGTGCCAGCAGTTCCCGAGCGGGGTCGGACGAGCAGTACTTC. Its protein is CASSSRAGSDEQYF.

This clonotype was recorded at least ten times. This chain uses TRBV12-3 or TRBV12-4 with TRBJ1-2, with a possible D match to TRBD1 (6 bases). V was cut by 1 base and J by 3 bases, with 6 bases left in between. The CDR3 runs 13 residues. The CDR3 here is CASSLGGHYGYTF. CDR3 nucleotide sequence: TGTGCCAGCAGTTTAGGGGGGCACTATGGCTACACCTTC.

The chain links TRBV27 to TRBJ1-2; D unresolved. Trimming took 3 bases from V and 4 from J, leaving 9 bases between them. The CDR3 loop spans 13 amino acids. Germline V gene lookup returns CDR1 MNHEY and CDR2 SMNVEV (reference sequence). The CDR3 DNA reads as TGTGCCAGCAGTTTTCATAGATCCTATGGCTACACCTTC. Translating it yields CASSFHRSYGYTF.

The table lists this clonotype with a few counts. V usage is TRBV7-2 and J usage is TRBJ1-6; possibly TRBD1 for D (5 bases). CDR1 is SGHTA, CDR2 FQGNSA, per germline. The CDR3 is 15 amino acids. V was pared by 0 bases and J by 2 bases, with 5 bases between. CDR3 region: CASSLAGAYNSPLHF. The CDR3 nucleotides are TGTGCCAGCAGCTTAGCGGGGGCCTATAATTCACCCCTCCACTTT.

CDR3 DNA: TGTGCCAGCAGCCAAGATGTGGGGCCTCTGTACAATGAGCAGTTCTTC. Translated, it gives CASSQDVGPLYNEQFF. V usage is TRBV3-1 and J usage is TRBJ2-1; a weak D match, TRBD1 (5 bases). This CDR3 spans 16 amino acids. Trimming shortened V by 0 bases and J by 4 bases, and 13 bases separated the two germline ends. Germline loops: CDR1 LGHDT, CDR2 YNNKEL (reference sequence).

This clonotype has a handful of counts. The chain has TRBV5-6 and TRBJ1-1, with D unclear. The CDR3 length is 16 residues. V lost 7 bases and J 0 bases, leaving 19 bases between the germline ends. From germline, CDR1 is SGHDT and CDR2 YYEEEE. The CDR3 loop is CASSPSFGRMNTEAFF. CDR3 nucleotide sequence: TGTGCCAGCTCCCCATCGTTCGGCAGAATGAACACTGAAGCTTTCTTT.

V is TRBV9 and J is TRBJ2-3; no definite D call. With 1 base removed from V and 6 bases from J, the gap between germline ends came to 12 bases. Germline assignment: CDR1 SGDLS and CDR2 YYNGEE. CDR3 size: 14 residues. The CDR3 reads CASSVTGSHDTQYF. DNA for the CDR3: TGTGCCAGCAGCGTAACCGGGTCCCACGATACGCAGTATTTT.

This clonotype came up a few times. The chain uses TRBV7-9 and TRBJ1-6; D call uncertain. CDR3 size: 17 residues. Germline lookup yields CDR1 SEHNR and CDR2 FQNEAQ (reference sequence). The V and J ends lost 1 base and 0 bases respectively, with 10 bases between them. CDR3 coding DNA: TGTGCCAGCAGCTTAGTGCCAGGAAGCTCCTATAATTCACCCCTCCACTTT. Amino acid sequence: CASSLVPGSSYNSPLHF.

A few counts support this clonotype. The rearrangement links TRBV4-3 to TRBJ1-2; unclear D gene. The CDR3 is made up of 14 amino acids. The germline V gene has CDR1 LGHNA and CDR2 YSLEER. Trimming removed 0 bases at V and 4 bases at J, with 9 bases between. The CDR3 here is CASSQDPGPYGYTF. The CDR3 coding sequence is TGCGCCAGCAGCCAAGATCCCGGCCCCTATGGCTACACCTTC.

CDR3 DNA: TGTGCCAGCAGTTTAGTCGGGGGTTGGTATGAGCAGTTCTTC. Translation: CASSLVGGWYEQFF. The V gene is TRBV27, the J gene TRBJ2-1; D might be TRBD2 (6 bases). Between the trimmed V and J ends, which lost 2 bases and 8 bases, there was a span of 13 bases. CDR1 is MNHEY, CDR2 SMNVEV, per germline (reference sequence). The CDR3 extends over 14 amino acids.

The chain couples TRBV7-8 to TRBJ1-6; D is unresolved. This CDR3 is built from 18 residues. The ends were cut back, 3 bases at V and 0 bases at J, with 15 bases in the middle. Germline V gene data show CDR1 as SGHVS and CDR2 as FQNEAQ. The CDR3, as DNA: TGTGCCAGCAGCTTTCCCAAGGACGCGGGCTCCTATAATTCACCCCTCCACTTT. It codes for CASSFPKDAGSYNSPLHF. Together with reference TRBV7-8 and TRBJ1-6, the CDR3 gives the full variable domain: GAGVSQSPRYKVAKRGQDVALRCDPISGHVSLFWYQQALGQGPEFLTYFQNEAQLDKSGLPSDRFFAERPEGSVSTLKIQRTQQEDSAVYLCASSFPKDAGSYNSPLHFGNGTRLTVT.

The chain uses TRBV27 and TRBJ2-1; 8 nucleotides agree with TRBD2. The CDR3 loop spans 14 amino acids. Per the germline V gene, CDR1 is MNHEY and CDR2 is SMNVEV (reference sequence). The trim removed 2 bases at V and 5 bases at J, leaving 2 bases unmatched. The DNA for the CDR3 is TGTGCCAGCAGTTTAACTAGCGGTAACAATGAGCAGTTCTTC. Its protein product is CASSLTSGNNEQFF.

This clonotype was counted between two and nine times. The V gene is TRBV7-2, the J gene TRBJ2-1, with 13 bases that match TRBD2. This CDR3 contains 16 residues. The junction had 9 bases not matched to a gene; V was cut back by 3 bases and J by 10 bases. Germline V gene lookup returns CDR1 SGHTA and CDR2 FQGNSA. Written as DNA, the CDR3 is TGTGCCAGCAGCTTCTCAACTAGCGGGGGGGCAGGAGAGCAGTTCTTC. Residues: CASSFSTSGGAGEQFF.

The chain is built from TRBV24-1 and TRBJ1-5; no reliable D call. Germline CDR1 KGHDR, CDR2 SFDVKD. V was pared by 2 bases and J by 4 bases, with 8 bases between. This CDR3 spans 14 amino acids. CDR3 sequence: CATSDSARNQPQHF. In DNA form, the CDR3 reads TGTGCCACCAGTGATTCTGCACGTAATCAGCCCCAGCATTTT.

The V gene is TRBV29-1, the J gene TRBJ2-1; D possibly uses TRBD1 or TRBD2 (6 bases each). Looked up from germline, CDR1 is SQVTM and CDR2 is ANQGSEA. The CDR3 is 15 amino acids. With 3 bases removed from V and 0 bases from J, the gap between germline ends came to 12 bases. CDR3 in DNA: TGCAGCGTTGAGGGGGAGGACAGCTCCTACAATGAGCAGTTCTTC. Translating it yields CSVEGEDSSYNEQFF.

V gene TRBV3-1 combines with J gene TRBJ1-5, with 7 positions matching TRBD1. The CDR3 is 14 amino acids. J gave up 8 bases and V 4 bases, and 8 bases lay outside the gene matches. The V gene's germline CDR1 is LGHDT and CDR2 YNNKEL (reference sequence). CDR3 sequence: CASSPTTGMEPQHF. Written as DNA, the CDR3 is TGTGCCAGCAGCCCAACGACAGGGATGGAGCCCCAGCATTTT.

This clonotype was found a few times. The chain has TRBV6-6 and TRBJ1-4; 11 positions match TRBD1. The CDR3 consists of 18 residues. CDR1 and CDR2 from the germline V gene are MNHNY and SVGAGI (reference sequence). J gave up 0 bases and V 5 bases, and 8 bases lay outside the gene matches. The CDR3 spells CASSAGTGGGATNEKLFF. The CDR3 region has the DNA TGTGCCAGCAGTGCCGGGACAGGGGGAGGTGCAACTAATGAAAAACTGTTTTTT.